The 22 T cell receptor beta chains in this list originate from one sample, sequenced in a study of T-cell reconstitution after alpha-beta-depleted transplantation in children. Construction of the TCRbeta library involved unique molecular identifiers. From the PCR reads, TCRdb called clonotypes with MiXCR, one entry per CDR3 protein. The sample includes roughly 170,000 distinct CDR3 sequences, approximately 6.8% seen only once; the top ten take 3%. The source material was PBMCs from the stem cell graft donor, sampled from the stem cell graft. The receptor set was obtained from a human donor who donated a stem cell graft to a child with Wiskott-Aldrich syndrome.

This clonotype was counted ten times or more. V gene TRBV12-3 or TRBV12-4 combines with J gene TRBJ2-7; D might be TRBD2 (6 bases). The V gene lost 4 bases and the J gene lost 6 bases, with 22 bases spanning the gap. This CDR3 has 16 amino acids. CDR3 amino acids: CASSYPLSGGRLEQYF. CDR3 DNA sequence: TGTGCCAGCAGTTACCCTCTTAGCGGAGGGCGGCTCGAGCAGTACTTC.

In its sample, this clonotype was seen once. The genes are TRBV27 and TRBJ2-3; D might be TRBD2 (5 bases). Per the germline V gene, CDR1 is MNHEY and CDR2 is SMNVEV (reference sequence). The V end lost 8 bases, the J end lost 4 bases, and 13 bases lay between the germline ends. This CDR3 region has 13 residues. CDR3 amino acids: CASCLEAADTQYF. The CDR3 DNA is TGTGCCAGCTGTCTGGAGGCGGCAGATACGCAGTATTTT.

This clonotype has only a few counts. The J gene is TRBJ2-3, the V gene TRBV28, with TRBD2 identical over 7 bases. CDR1 is MDHEN and CDR2 is SYDVKM in the germline V gene. This CDR3 spans 13 amino acids. The CDR3 loop reads CGMGRVEGDTQYF. In nucleotides, the CDR3 is TGTGGAATGGGGAGGGTAGAGGGAGATACGCAGTATTTT. The full variable domain, rest sourced from reference TRBV28 and TRBJ2-3, is DVKVTQSSRYLVKRTGEKVFLECVQDMDHENMFWYRQDPGLGLRLIYFSYDVKMKEKGDIPEGYSVSREKKERFSLILESASTNQTSMYLCGMGRVEGDTQYFGPGTRLTVL.

This clonotype has ten or more counts. This chain uses TRBV12-3 or TRBV12-4 with TRBJ1-1, with TRBD1 identical over 11 bases. The CDR3 sequence is 15 residues long. The V gene end was trimmed by 4 bases and the J gene end by 6 bases; junction bases not matched to a gene: 7. Here the CDR3 DNA reads TGTGCCAGCAGTTATTGGACAGGGGGCAGGCCTGAAGCTTTCTTT. It yields the protein CASSYWTGGRPEAFF.

This clonotype was observed many times. J is TRBJ1-6 and V is TRBV11-2; D is unresolved. The CDR3 length is 15 residues. The V gene lost 5 bases and the J gene lost 7 bases, with 15 bases spanning the gap. Germline CDR1 and CDR2: SGHAT and FQNNGV. The DNA of the CDR3 is TGTGCCAGCAGCCCGATCAATGCCGGGAATTCACCCCTCCACTTT. Its protein product is CASSPINAGNSPLHF.

This clonotype was found many times. V and J are TRBV5-1 and TRBJ2-7, with D possibly TRBD1 on 6 matching bases. Germline CDR1 and CDR2: SGHRS and YFSETQ. V lost 0 bases to trimming and J lost 2 bases, with 12 bases between them. The CDR3 is 15 amino acids. The CDR3 DNA reads TGCGCCAGCAGCTTGGCACAGGGTGTCGCCTACGAGCAGTACTTC. Translated: CASSLAQGVAYEQYF.

This clonotype was detected ten times or more. The gene calls are TRBV12-3 or TRBV12-4 and TRBJ2-6; D is possibly TRBD1 (6 bases). This CDR3 has 15 amino acids. Deletions cut 5 bases from V and 0 bases from J, with 8 bases between. The CDR3 sequence is CASSGQRSGANVLTF. CDR3 nucleotide sequence: TGTGCCAGCAGTGGACAGCGCTCTGGGGCCAACGTCCTGACTTTC.

On this clonotype: A much bigger clone sits one base away, suggesting this may be a read error. The V and J genes are TRBV6-5 and TRBJ1-5; weak D call: TRBD1 (6 bases). This CDR3 region has 16 residues. Germline CDR1 reads MNHEY; CDR2 reads SVGAGI. The CDR3 here is CATSYLRPGGNQPQHF. DNA for the CDR3: TGTGCCACCAGTTACCTGAGACCAGGGGGCAATCAGCCCCAGCATTTT.

This clonotype was seen repeatedly, ten times or more. The chain combines TRBV9 with TRBJ2-7; 10 nucleotides match TRBD2. The germline CDR1 and CDR2 sequences are SGDLS and YYNGEE. Unmatched junction bases numbered 5, after V lost 3 bases and J lost 2 bases. This CDR3 spans 15 amino acids. The CDR3 sequence: CASSGLAGGPYEQYF. As DNA, the CDR3 is TGTGCCAGCAGCGGACTAGCGGGTGGACCCTACGAGCAGTACTTC. Based on the CDR3 plus reference TRBV9 and TRBJ2-7, the full variable domain is DSGVTQTPKHLITATGQRVTLRCSPRSGDLSVYWYQQSLDQGLQFLIQYYNGEERAKGNILERFSAQQFPDLHSELNLSSLELGDSALYFCASSGLAGGPYEQYFGPGTRLTVT.

This chain connects TRBV18 to TRBJ1-5; the D is unclear. CDR3 length: 16 residues. The V gene lost 4 bases and the J gene lost 4 bases, with 17 bases spanning the gap. CDR1 is KGHSH, CDR2 LQKENI, per germline. The CDR3 loop reads CASSLHPPSENQPQHF. The DNA for the CDR3 is TGTGCCAGCTCACTACACCCTCCGAGCGAGAATCAGCCCCAGCATTTT.

There are a few counts of this clonotype. This sequence joins TRBV6-5 and TRBJ2-7; the D gene is possibly TRBD2 (5 bases). Between the trimmed V and J ends, which lost 6 bases and 2 bases, there was a span of 17 bases. Per germline, CDR1 MNHEY and CDR2 SVGAGI. The CDR3 spans 15 residues. This chain's CDR3 is CASSLGLSRAYEQYF. CDR3 DNA sequence: TGTGCCAGCAGCCTCGGACTCTCGAGGGCCTACGAGCAGTACTTC.

The rearrangement links TRBV7-9 to TRBJ1-2; D is unresolved. Trimming took off 2 bases at V and 3 bases at J, with 13 bases between the two ends. The CDR3 length is 15 residues. Germline lookup yields CDR1 SEHNR and CDR2 FQNEAQ (reference sequence). The CDR3 region is CASSLFLSGDYGYTF. CDR3 nucleotides: TGTGCCAGCAGCTTATTCTTGAGTGGGGACTATGGCTACACCTTC.

The chain employs TRBV7-2 and TRBJ1-2, with 8 nucleotides matching TRBD1. The CDR3 runs to 12 residues. CDR1 SGHTA and CDR2 FQGNSA come from the germline V gene. J lost 12 bases, V lost 5 bases, and 8 bases had no gene match. For the CDR3, the DNA is TGTGCCAGCAGCCGCGGACAGGGCGCTAACACCTTC. This codes for CASSRGQGANTF.

As to this clonotype: This may be a read error, as it is one base from a much larger clone. The chain carries TRBV5-1 and TRBJ2-1, with a weak D call TRBD2 (5 bases). The CDR3 is made up of 13 amino acids. CDR1 SGHRS and CDR2 YFSETQ come from the germline V gene. CDR3: CASNLPGSDEQFF. The CDR3 bases are TGCGCCAGCAACTTGCCGGGGTCCGATGAGCAGTTCTTC.

This clonotype was seen ten or more times. The V and J genes are TRBV11-2 and TRBJ2-3, with D tentatively TRBD2 (6 bases). Trimming shortened V by 5 bases and J by 6 bases, and 18 bases separated the two germline ends. The V gene's germline CDR1 is SGHAT and CDR2 FQNNGV. The CDR3 runs 15 residues. CDR3: CASSPGETWGDTQYF. The CDR3 bases are TGTGCCAGCAGCCCGGGGGAAACTTGGGGGGATACGCAGTATTTT.

This clonotype was seen repeatedly, ten times or more. As DNA, the CDR3 is TGCGCCAGCAGCCAAATTGGCGTAGCGGGAGGAAGGGCTAGTTACAATGAGCAGTTCTTC. Translating gives CASSQIGVAGGRASYNEQFF. The rearrangement joins TRBV4-1 to TRBJ2-1, with 10 bases aligning to TRBD2. The length of the CDR3 is 20 residues. The V gene end was trimmed by 2 bases and the J gene end by 4 bases; junction bases not matched to a gene: 17. The germline V gene has CDR1 MGHRA and CDR2 YSYEKL.

This clonotype has a handful of counts. This sequence joins TRBV3-1 and TRBJ1-4; no firm D call. Germline values: CDR1 LGHDT, CDR2 YNNKEL (reference sequence). The V end lost 4 bases, the J end lost 7 bases, and 13 bases lay between the germline ends. This CDR3 contains 14 residues. For the CDR3, the DNA is TGTGCCAGCAGCCTCTTAGGCTTGGGTGAAAAACTGTTTTTT. Its translation: CASSLLGLGEKLFF.

This clonotype was counted many times. The chain carries TRBV7-9 and TRBJ2-7, with 9 bases identical to TRBD1. The V segment lost 6 bases and the J segment 6 bases; nucleotides outside the gene matches: 3. The CDR3 is 12 residues long. Germline assignment: CDR1 SEHNR and CDR2 FQNEAQ (reference sequence). In DNA, the CDR3 is TGTGCCAGCAGACAGGGGGCGAGCGAGCAGTACTTC. Encoded protein: CASRQGASEQYF.

The CDR3 reads CASSPRTGDNSPLHF. In DNA form, the CDR3 reads TGTGCCAGCTCACCGAGGACAGGGGATAATTCACCCCTCCACTTT. This chain uses TRBV18 with TRBJ1-6; TRBD1 agrees at 9 bases. Unmatched junction bases numbered 2, after V lost 3 bases and J lost 5 bases. This CDR3 has 15 amino acids. CDR1 and CDR2 from the germline V gene are KGHSH and LQKENI.

Many counts were recorded for this clonotype. The chain joins TRBV5-1 to TRBJ1-1; D gene uncertain. The CDR3 is 15 residues long. Trimming left V 2 bases short and J 0 bases short, with 11 bases between. Germline-derived CDR1 and CDR2 are SGHRS and YFSETQ. The CDR3 bases are TGCGCCAGCAGCTTCCGACCGACGGTGAACACTGAAGCTTTCTTT. Translating gives CASSFRPTVNTEAFF.

This clonotype was seen more than once but under ten times. V is TRBV11-2 and J is TRBJ2-2, with D possibly being TRBD1 (6 bases). CDR1 SGHAT and CDR2 FQNNGV come from the germline V gene. V was cut by 1 base and J by 2 bases, with 20 bases left in between. The CDR3 has 19 amino acids. The chain's CDR3 is CASSLGRFRGPINTGELFF. The CDR3 DNA is TGTGCCAGCAGCTTAGGTCGGTTCAGGGGACCAATTAACACCGGGGAGCTGTTTTTT.

This clonotype came up many times. This chain joins TRBV12-3 or TRBV12-4 and TRBJ1-1; 8 bases are shared with TRBD1. CDR3 length: 15 residues. V was pared by 4 bases and J by 1 base, with 5 bases of the junction left unmatched. In DNA form, the CDR3 reads TGTGCCAGCAGTTCCTCGGACAGGGCGAACACTGAAGCTTTCTTT. Protein sequence: CASSSSDRANTEAFF.